The entry below describes one T cell receptor (beta chain). TCRdb's copy holds only in-frame clones and misses some; the assay was immunoSEQ multiplex PCR. The sample includes hundreds of thousands of clones, roughly three quarters of them seen just once. The sample is drawn from a study of cytotoxic CD8 clonotypes in ibrutinib-treated CLL. V gave up 2 bases and J gave up 2 bases, with 13 bases separating them. The CDR3 runs to 15 residues. Germline values: CDR1 MNHEY, CDR2 SMNVEV (reference sequence). This clonotype was obtained from a human donor with chronic lymphocytic leukemia. This chain connects TRBV27 to TRBJ2-7, with a tentative D call TRBD1 (5 bases). The sample in question was PBMCs, obtained after 12 months of ibrutinib treatment. The CDR3 region is CASSLRGTGPYEQYF. The CDR3 DNA sequence: TGTGCCAGCAGTTTAAGGGGAACAGGCCCCTACGAGCAGTACTTC.